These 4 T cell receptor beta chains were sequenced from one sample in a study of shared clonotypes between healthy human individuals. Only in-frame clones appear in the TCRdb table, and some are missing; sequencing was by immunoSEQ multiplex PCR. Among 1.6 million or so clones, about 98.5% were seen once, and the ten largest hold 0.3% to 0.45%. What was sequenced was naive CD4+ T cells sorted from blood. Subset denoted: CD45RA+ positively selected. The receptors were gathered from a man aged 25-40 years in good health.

The CDR3 DNA is TGTGCCAGCAGCTTTTGGGCCGGGGGCTACACCTTC. This gives the protein CASSFWAGGYTF. This chain uses TRBV7-9 with TRBJ1-2; unclear D gene. The V end was cut by 3 bases, the J end by 8 bases, with 10 bases between. Germline values: CDR1 SEHNR, CDR2 FQNEAQ (reference sequence). This CDR3 is 12 amino acids long.

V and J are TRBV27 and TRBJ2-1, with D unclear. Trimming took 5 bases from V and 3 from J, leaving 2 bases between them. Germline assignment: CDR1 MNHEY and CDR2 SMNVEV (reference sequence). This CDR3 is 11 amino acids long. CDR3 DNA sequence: TGTGCCAGCAGTGGCTACAATGAGCAGTTCTTC. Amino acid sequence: CASSGYNEQFF.

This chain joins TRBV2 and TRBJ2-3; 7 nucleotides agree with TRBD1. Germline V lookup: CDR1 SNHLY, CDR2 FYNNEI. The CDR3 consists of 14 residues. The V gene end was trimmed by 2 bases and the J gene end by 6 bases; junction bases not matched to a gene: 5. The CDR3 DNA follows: TGTGCCAGCAGTGAAAATCCGGGACAGGATACGCAGTATTTT. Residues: CASSENPGQDTQYF.

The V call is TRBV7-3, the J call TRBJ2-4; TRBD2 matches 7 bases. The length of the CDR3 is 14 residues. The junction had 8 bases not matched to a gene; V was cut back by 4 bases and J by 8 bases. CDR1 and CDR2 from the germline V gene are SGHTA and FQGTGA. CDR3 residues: CASSSSGAVDIQYF. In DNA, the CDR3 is TGTGCCAGCAGCTCGAGCGGGGCAGTAGACATTCAGTACTTC.